Following are 30 T cell receptor beta chains from one sample sequenced in a study of blood T cell repertoires in COVID-19 (dated by TCRdb to the early 2020s). Receptor amplification or capture employed the immunoSEQ multiplex PCR assay. What TCRdb holds here is the immuneACCESS table cut down to in-frame rearrangements. Part of the clones is not present; checked against another copy, under half of the missing clones reflect an unresolved V gene, and the others are unexplained. The sample table records about 200,000 clones; over 65% of these occur just once. The leading ten clones occupy around a sixth of the sample. The sample taken for sequencing was peripheral blood. Receptors were obtained from a person aged 65 to 79 with COVID-19, enrolled during active disease.

The V gene is TRBV5-6, the J gene TRBJ2-7; 7 positions match TRBD1. The V and J ends lost 4 bases and 4 bases, in that order; junction bases with no gene match: 5. CDR3 length equals 13 residues. Germline CDR1 SGHDT, CDR2 YYEEEE. CDR3: CASSPGTVYEQYF. DNA of the CDR3: TGTGCCAGCAGCCCAGGGACAGTGTACGAGCAGTACTTC.

The chain is built from TRBV7-3 and TRBJ2-7; 9 bases match TRBD1. The CDR3 contains 13 residues. With 4 bases clipped from V and 5 bases from J, the junction kept 3 bases outside the gene matches. CDR1 and CDR2 (germline): SGHTA, FQGTGA. CDR3 in DNA: TGTGCCAGCAGCTCCACAGGGGGCGACGAGCAGTACTTC. Amino acids: CASSSTGGDEQYF. The whole variable domain, remainder taken from reference TRBV7-3 and TRBJ2-7, is GAGVSQTPSNKVTEKGKYVELRCDPISGHTALYWYRQSLGQGPEFLIYFQGTGAADDSGLPNDRFFAVRPEGSVSTLKIQRTERGDSAVYLCASSSTGGDEQYFGPGTRLTVT.

The gene calls are TRBV5-1 and TRBJ1-1, with a weak D call TRBD1 (6 bases). V lost 6 bases and J 7 bases, leaving 22 bases between the germline ends. CDR3 length: 15 amino acids. Germline CDR1 reads SGHRS; CDR2 reads YFSETQ. The CDR3 here is CASTKTGDLNGEAFF. DNA for the CDR3: TGCGCCAGCACGAAGACAGGAGACTTGAACGGTGAAGCTTTCTTT.

This rearrangement joins TRBV13 to TRBJ1-2; TRBD1 matches 9 bases. CDR1 PRHDT and CDR2 FYEKMQ come from the germline V gene (reference sequence). The CDR3 has 15 residues. Unmatched junction bases numbered 3, after V lost 3 bases and J lost 1 base. This CDR3 reads CASSFSGQGNYGYTF. The DNA of the CDR3 is TGTGCCAGCAGCTTTTCGGGACAGGGTAACTATGGCTACACCTTC.

CDR3 region: CASSPTGGNFYEQYF. CDR3 coding DNA: TGCGCCAGCAGCCCCACAGGGGGAAACTTCTACGAGCAGTACTTC. The chain links TRBV5-1 to TRBJ2-7, with 8 nucleotides matching TRBD1. CDR1 and CDR2 from the germline V gene are SGHRS and YFSETQ. The CDR3 runs 15 residues. Germline trimming cut 4 bases from V and 3 bases from J; bases unmatched to any gene: 9.

This chain links TRBV27 with TRBJ2-3; D is uncertain. Germline V gene sequence: CDR1 MNHEY, CDR2 SMNVEV (reference sequence). This CDR3 contains 19 residues. Trimming shortened V by 2 bases and J by 0 bases, and 21 bases separated the two germline ends. CDR3 sequence: CASSLIGRGSRSSTDTQYF. Here the CDR3 DNA reads TGTGCCAGCAGTTTAATTGGTAGAGGAAGCCGTTCAAGCACAGATACGCAGTATTTT.

The V gene is TRBV6-1, the J gene TRBJ2-2; TRBD2 agrees at 8 bases. The CDR3 is 16 amino acids. V gave up 0 bases and J gave up 1 base; unmatched junction bases: 1. Germline lookup yields CDR1 MNHNS and CDR2 SASEGT. The CDR3 loop reads CASSEASGVNTGELFF. DNA for the CDR3: TGTGCCAGCAGTGAAGCTAGCGGGGTGAACACCGGGGAGCTGTTTTTT.

This sequence joins TRBV30 and TRBJ1-1; 9 nucleotides agree with TRBD1. V lost 2 bases to trimming and J lost 4 bases; unmatched junction nucleotides: 5. Germline CDR1 is GTSNPN and CDR2 is SVGIG (reference sequence). CDR3 length equals 14 residues. The CDR3 protein is CAWSTDRGTTEAFF. Here the CDR3 DNA reads TGTGCCTGGAGTACAGACAGGGGGACCACTGAAGCTTTCTTT.

The chain links TRBV30 to TRBJ1-5, with D possibly TRBD1 on 5 matching bases. The V and J ends lost 3 bases and 4 bases respectively, with 19 bases between them. This CDR3 comprises 16 residues. Germline CDR1 is GTSNPN and CDR2 is SVGIG (reference sequence). CDR3: CAWSAWGGVSNQPQHF. CDR3 DNA: TGTGCCTGGAGCGCATGGGGGGGGGTTAGTAATCAGCCCCAGCATTTT.

The rearrangement uses TRBV28 and TRBJ1-5; TRBD1 is a possible D gene (6 bases). Trimming left V 1 base short and J 4 bases short, with 17 bases between. The CDR3 loop spans 17 amino acids. The germline V gene has CDR1 MDHEN and CDR2 SYDVKM. The CDR3 loop is CASSLSSGALFNQPQHF. CDR3 in DNA: TGTGCCAGCAGTTTATCGTCAGGGGCCCTATTTAATCAGCCCCAGCATTTT.

The J gene is TRBJ1-5, the V gene TRBV28; TRBD1 matches 7 bases. Germline CDR1 reads MDHEN; CDR2 reads SYDVKM. CDR3 length equals 17 residues. J was trimmed by 4 bases and V by 1 base; bases with no gene match: 10. This chain's CDR3 is CASSLSRGGGRNQPQHF. Written as DNA, the CDR3 is TGTGCCAGCAGTTTATCACGAGGGGGCGGTCGGAATCAGCCCCAGCATTTT.

This chain connects TRBV3-1 (or the pseudogene TRBV3-2) to TRBJ2-5; TRBD2 matches at 12 bases. With 10 bases clipped from V and 9 bases from J, the junction kept 15 bases outside the gene matches. This CDR3 comprises 15 residues. Germline CDR1 and CDR2: LGHDT and YNNKEL (reference sequence). CDR3 sequence reads: CAIQILAGGHVAQYF. CDR3 sequence (DNA): TGTGCCATACAAATACTAGCGGGGGGCCATGTGGCCCAGTACTTC.

CDR3 in amino acids: CASSDWSDSNNEQFF. CDR3 in DNA: TGTGCCAGCAGTGACTGGAGCGACTCTAACAATGAGCAGTTCTTC. The genes are TRBV2 and TRBJ2-1; D ambiguous. The V end was cut by 3 bases, the J end by 5 bases, with 14 bases between. CDR3 size: 15 residues. The V gene's germline CDR1 is SNHLY and CDR2 FYNNEI.

This clone was observed a single time. The V and J genes are TRBV3-1 (or the pseudogene TRBV3-2) and TRBJ2-1, with TRBD1 matching 8 bases. The germline gives CDR1 LGHDT, CDR2 YNNKEL (reference sequence). CDR3 length: 15 residues. The V gene end was trimmed by 4 bases and the J gene end by 5 bases; junction bases not matched to a gene: 7. CDR3 bases: TGTGCCAGCAGCCTTTGGACAGGGTCCCACAATGAGCAGTTCTTC. This sequence encodes CASSLWTGSHNEQFF.

V gene TRBV23-1 combines with J gene TRBJ1-4; D unresolved. TRBV23-1 is an ORF, with its function uncertain. Trimming shortened V by 4 bases and J by 2 bases, and 14 bases separated the two germline ends. This CDR3 is 16 amino acids long. CDR3 sequence reads: CASSPLSRGTNEKLFF. The CDR3 bases are TGCGCCAGCAGTCCGCTTAGTCGGGGTACTAATGAAAAACTGTTTTTT.

The chain's CDR3 is CASSLEVADWSEQYF. CDR3 sequence (DNA): TGTGCCAGCAGCTTAGAGGTCGCAGACTGGTCCGAGCAGTACTTC. This sequence joins TRBV7-2 and TRBJ2-7, with unresolved D. V lost 1 base and J 6 bases, leaving 16 bases between the germline ends. This CDR3 contains 15 residues. Germline V gives CDR1 SGHTA, CDR2 FQGNSA.

CDR3 loop: CASSQDRGGTDTQYF. CDR3 DNA: TGTGCCAGCAGCCAAGATCGGGGGGGCACAGATACGCAGTATTTT. The chain uses TRBV3-1 (or the pseudogene TRBV3-2) and TRBJ2-3, with 7 bases lining up with TRBD2. There are 15 residues in the CDR3. With V trimmed by 0 bases and J by 1 base, 1 base remained unmatched. CDR1 is LGHDT and CDR2 is YNNKEL in the germline V gene (reference sequence).

A few counts support this clone. The rearrangement uses TRBV4-1 and TRBJ2-3; 11 positions agree with TRBD2. The CDR3 runs 17 residues. Germline CDR1 MGHRA, CDR2 YSYEKL. Trimming cost V 1 base and J 3 bases; bases outside gene matches: 6. The CDR3 nucleotides read TGCGCCAGCAGCCAAGGGGCTAGCGGGAGGTCGACAGATACGCAGTATTTT. Encoded protein: CASSQGASGRSTDTQYF.

The DNA of the CDR3 is TGTGCCAGCAGTTCCCCCCTTTGGGGGCTCTACGAGCAGTACTTC. It translates to CASSSPLWGLYEQYF. The chain uses TRBV28 and TRBJ2-7; TRBD1 might be the D (6 bases). Trimming removed 4 bases at V and 3 bases at J, with 16 bases between. The CDR3 totals 15 residues. Looked up from germline, CDR1 is MDHEN and CDR2 is SYDVKM. The whole variable domain, filled in from reference TRBV28 and TRBJ2-7, reads DVKVTQSSRYLVKRTGEKVFLECVQDMDHENMFWYRQDPGLGLRLIYFSYDVKMKEKGDIPEGYSVSREKKERFSLILESASTNQTSMYLCASSSPLWGLYEQYFGPGTRLTVT.

This clone was seen a handful of times. The CDR3 region has the DNA TGTGCCACCGGTCGGGGGCAGGGGGACTCTGGGGCCAACGTCCTGACTTTC. It yields the protein CATGRGQGDSGANVLTF. The chain uses TRBV19 and TRBJ2-6, with D maybe TRBD1 (7 bases). The V gene lost 10 bases and the J gene lost 0 bases, with 19 bases spanning the gap. The germline CDR1 and CDR2 sequences are LNHDA and SQIVND (reference sequence). There are 17 residues in the CDR3.

This chain links TRBV11-3 with TRBJ2-2; 9 bases map to TRBD1. This CDR3 region has 17 residues. V lost 5 bases and J lost 0; bases outside the gene matches: 7. Germline values: CDR1 SGHNT, CDR2 YENEEA. In DNA form, the CDR3 reads TGTGCCAGCAGCCTGGGACAGGGAGTAACGAACACCGGGGAGCTGTTTTTT. It codes for CASSLGQGVTNTGELFF.

V gene TRBV30 combines with J gene TRBJ1-1; TRBD1 matches at 10 bases. Germline trimming cut 2 bases from V and 11 bases from J; bases unmatched to any gene: 5. The germline V gene has CDR1 GTSNPN and CDR2 SVGIG (reference sequence). This CDR3 has 12 residues. The CDR3 DNA is TGTGCCTGGAGTCCTGGACAGGGGGTCGCTTTCTTT. Protein sequence: CAWSPGQGVAFF.

This clone was seen a handful of times. J is TRBJ2-2 and V is TRBV3-1 (or the pseudogene TRBV3-2); no definite D call. CDR1 is LGHDT, CDR2 YNNKEL, per germline (reference sequence). The CDR3 has 14 residues. Between the trimmed V and J ends, which lost 1 base and 8 bases, there was a span of 11 bases. The CDR3: CASSQGSVRGELFF. In DNA form, the CDR3 reads TGTGCCAGCAGCCAAGGGTCCGTGAGAGGGGAGCTGTTTTTT.

The rearrangement links TRBV7-2 to TRBJ1-2; D call uncertain. Trimming removed 1 base from V and 4 bases from J, with 7 bases in between. This CDR3 is 13 amino acids long. Germline CDR1 SGHTA, CDR2 FQGNSA. The DNA for the CDR3 is TGTGCCAGCAGCTTAGGGGGAGTCTATGGCTACACCTTC. This sequence encodes CASSLGGVYGYTF.

The CDR3 bases are TGTGCCAGCAGCTTGGCAGAAACCTACGAGCAGTACTTC. Protein product: CASSLAETYEQYF. The chain couples TRBV7-2 to TRBJ2-7; D gene uncertain. The V end lost 3 bases, the J end lost 2 bases, and 8 bases lay between the germline ends. CDR1 SGHTA and CDR2 FQGNSA come from the germline V gene. The CDR3 consists of 13 residues.

CDR3 DNA: TGTGCCACCATGGGGACAGCCCCCATGAACACTGAAGCTTTCTTT. Protein: CATMGTAPMNTEAFF. The chain has TRBV6-5 and TRBJ1-1; 7 bases match TRBD1. Germline values: CDR1 MNHEY, CDR2 SVGAGI. The CDR3 has 15 residues. V dropped 10 bases and J dropped 0; count of bases not matched to a gene: 11.

The chain is built from TRBV10-3 and TRBJ2-7, with TRBD2 matching 11 bases. V gave up 10 bases and J gave up 0 bases; unmatched junction bases: 11. Germline lookup yields CDR1 ENHRY and CDR2 SYGVKD. This CDR3 contains 16 residues. The CDR3 region has the DNA TGTGCCACCGAGGCAGTAGCGGGAGGGAGCTCCTACGAGCAGTACTTC. As protein: CATEAVAGGSSYEQYF.

V is TRBV19 and J is TRBJ2-2; the D gene is possibly TRBD1 (7 bases). V was shortened by 8 bases and J by 6 bases, with 16 bases between the two germline ends. CDR3 size: 14 residues. Germline CDR1 LNHDA, CDR2 SQIVND (reference sequence). In DNA, the CDR3 is TGTGCCAGTCGCGGGACAGTACCTTCCGGGGAGCTGTTTTTT. It translates to CASRGTVPSGELFF.

The chain couples TRBV7-6 to TRBJ1-1; TRBD1 aligns across 9 bases. The junction had 8 bases not matched to a gene; V was cut back by 5 bases and J by 7 bases. The CDR3 extends over 14 amino acids. Looked up from germline, CDR1 is SGHVS and CDR2 is FNYEAQ. The CDR3 nucleotides read TGTGCCAGCAGCGCTCAGGGACAGGGATTTGAAGCTTTCTTT. Protein product: CASSAQGQGFEAFF. The full variable domain, completed using reference TRBV7-6 and TRBJ1-1, is GAGVSQSPRYKVTKRGQDVALRCDPISGHVSLYWYRQALGQGPEFLTYFNYEAQQDKSGLPNDRFSAERPEGSISTLTIQRTEQRDSAMYRCASSAQGQGFEAFFGQGTRLTVV.

The sample holds one count of this clone. The chain carries TRBV18 and TRBJ1-5; 8 nucleotides agree with TRBD1. Per germline, CDR1 KGHSH and CDR2 LQKENI. The CDR3 is 14 amino acids. Germline trimming cut 2 bases from V and 7 bases from J; bases unmatched to any gene: 4. CDR3 bases: TGTGCCAGCTCACCAGGACAGGGCTCGCAGCCCCAGCATTTT. Protein sequence: CASSPGQGSQPQHF.